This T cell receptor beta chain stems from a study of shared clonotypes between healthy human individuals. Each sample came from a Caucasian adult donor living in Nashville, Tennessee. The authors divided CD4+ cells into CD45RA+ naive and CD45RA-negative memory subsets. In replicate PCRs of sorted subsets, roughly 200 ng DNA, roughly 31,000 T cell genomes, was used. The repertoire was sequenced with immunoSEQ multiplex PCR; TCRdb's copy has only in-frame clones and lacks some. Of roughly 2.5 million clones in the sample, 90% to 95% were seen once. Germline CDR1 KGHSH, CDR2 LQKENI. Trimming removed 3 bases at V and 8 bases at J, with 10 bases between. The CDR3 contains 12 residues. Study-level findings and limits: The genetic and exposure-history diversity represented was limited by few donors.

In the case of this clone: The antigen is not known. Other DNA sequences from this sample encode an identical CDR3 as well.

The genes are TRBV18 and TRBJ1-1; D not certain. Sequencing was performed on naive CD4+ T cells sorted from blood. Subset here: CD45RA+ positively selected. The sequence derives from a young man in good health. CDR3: CASSPKGAEAFF. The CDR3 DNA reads TGTGCCAGCTCACCCAAGGGAGCGGAAGCTTTCTTT.